Listed here is a single T cell receptor (beta chain). These data belong to a study of blood T cell repertoires in COVID-19. Authors' methods: Amplification of reference gene primers provided the estimated nucleated cell counts. TCRdb's copy holds only in-frame clones and misses some; the assay was immunoSEQ multiplex PCR. V and J calls plus clone size are reproduced from that table; the DNA served to infer D and trimming. The repertoire consists of 80,000 to 100,000 clones, with roughly nine tenths occurring once and the leading ten covering about 1.8%. Germline CDR1 is MDHEN and CDR2 is SYDVKM. Trimming pared 3 bases from V and 0 bases from J, leaving 10 bases between. The CDR3 covers 15 residues.

This chain joins TRBV28 and TRBJ2-3, with D perhaps matching TRBD1 (5 bases). This TCR derives from a human donor with active COVID-19. The donor label of this sample is uncertain. Sequencing was done on a sample of peripheral blood. The CDR3 reads CASSFAGSSTDTQYF. The CDR3 region has the DNA TGTGCCAGCAGTTTCGCAGGGTCTAGCACAGATACGCAGTATTTT.